Listed below are T cell receptor beta chains from one sample, sequenced in a study of CD8+ T cells in alopecia areata. Assay: immunoSEQ multiplex PCR; the TCRdb copy retains only in-frame clones and omits some. The sample shows about 110,000 clones, 45% to 60% of them seen only once. Sequencing input: NKG2D-low CD8+ T cells sorted from blood. All receptors come from a human donor with alopecia areata. The CDR3 runs from the conserved cysteine through the conserved F or W. The order of the fields is J gene, D gene, CDR3 length, clone size, V gene, CDR3 protein, CDR3 DNA. The D gene is left open where the match is weak. Not every row has a clone size; where given, it reads once, few, many or a size class.

j_call: TRBJ2-1
d_call: -
cdr3_length: 16
clone_size: once
v_call: TRBV5-1
cdr3_aa: CASKAKQGQLYNEQFF
cdr3_nt: TGCGCCAGCAAAGCCAAACAGGGCCAGCTGTACAATGAGCAGTTCTTC

j_call: TRBJ1-1
d_call: TRBD1
cdr3_length: 17
clone_size: -
v_call: TRBV29-1
cdr3_aa: CSVEGNVQGAVNTEAFF
cdr3_nt: TGCAGCGTTGAAGGCAATGTCCAGGGGGCCGTGAACACTGAAGCTTTCTTT

j_call: TRBJ1-2
d_call: -
cdr3_length: 13
clone_size: -
v_call: TRBV19
cdr3_aa: CASSAGNGYGYTF
cdr3_nt: TGTGCCAGTAGTGCAGGGAACGGCTATGGCTACACCTTC

j_call: TRBJ1-1
d_call: -
cdr3_length: 11
clone_size: -
v_call: TRBV12-5
cdr3_aa: CASGLGTEAFF
cdr3_nt: TGTGCTAGTGGTTTGGGTACTGAAGCTTTCTTT

j_call: TRBJ2-7
d_call: -
cdr3_length: 13
clone_size: -
v_call: TRBV28
cdr3_aa: CASSLSAFYEQYF
cdr3_nt: TGTGCCAGCAGTTTAAGCGCCTTCTACGAGCAGTACTTC

j_call: TRBJ2-1
d_call: TRBD2
cdr3_length: 17
clone_size: -
v_call: TRBV27
cdr3_aa: CASSPGGGGSSYNEQFF
cdr3_nt: TGTGCCAGCAGTCCCGGGGGGGGCGGGAGCTCCTACAATGAGCAGTTCTTC

j_call: TRBJ1-1
d_call: -
cdr3_length: 11
clone_size: -
v_call: TRBV2
cdr3_aa: CASISATEAFF
cdr3_nt: TGTGCCAGCATATCAGCCACTGAAGCTTTCTTT

j_call: TRBJ2-6
d_call: -
cdr3_length: 17
clone_size: -
v_call: TRBV28
cdr3_aa: CASSFGHSVPGANVLTF
cdr3_nt: TGTGCCAGCAGTTTTGGTCACTCTGTACCTGGGGCCAACGTCCTGACTTTC

j_call: TRBJ1-2
d_call: TRBD1
cdr3_length: 14
clone_size: once
v_call: TRBV7-9
cdr3_aa: CASSSMGQHYGYTF
cdr3_nt: TGTGCCAGCAGCTCAATGGGACAGCATTATGGCTACACCTTC

j_call: TRBJ2-2
d_call: TRBD1
cdr3_length: 16
clone_size: few
v_call: TRBV5-1
cdr3_aa: CASSSLTGTNTGELFF
cdr3_nt: TGCGCCAGCAGCTCCCTGACAGGGACGAACACCGGGGAGCTGTTTTTT

j_call: TRBJ2-3
d_call: TRBD2
cdr3_length: 15
clone_size: -
v_call: TRBV29-1
cdr3_aa: CSVDYGRGEGSTQYF
cdr3_nt: TGCAGCGTTGACTACGGGAGGGGCGAGGGAAGTACGCAGTATTTT

j_call: TRBJ2-1
d_call: TRBD2
cdr3_length: 16
clone_size: -
v_call: TRBV5-1
cdr3_aa: CASSAGLAGIDNEQFF
cdr3_nt: TGCGCCAGCAGCGCGGGACTAGCGGGTATAGACAATGAGCAGTTCTTC